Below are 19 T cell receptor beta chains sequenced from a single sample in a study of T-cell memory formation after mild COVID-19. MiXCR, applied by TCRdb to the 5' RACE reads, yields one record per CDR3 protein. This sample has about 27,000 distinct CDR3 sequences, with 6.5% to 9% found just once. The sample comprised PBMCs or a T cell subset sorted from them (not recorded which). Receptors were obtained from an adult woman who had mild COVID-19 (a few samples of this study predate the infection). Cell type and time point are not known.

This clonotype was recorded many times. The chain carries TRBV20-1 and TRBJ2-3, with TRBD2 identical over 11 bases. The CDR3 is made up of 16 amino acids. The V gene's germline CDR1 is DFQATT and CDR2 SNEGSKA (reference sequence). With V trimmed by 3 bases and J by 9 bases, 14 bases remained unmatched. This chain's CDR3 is CSASWLAGGLEGTQYF. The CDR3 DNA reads TGCAGTGCTAGTTGGCTAGCGGGGGGCCTGGAGGGGACGCAGTATTTT.

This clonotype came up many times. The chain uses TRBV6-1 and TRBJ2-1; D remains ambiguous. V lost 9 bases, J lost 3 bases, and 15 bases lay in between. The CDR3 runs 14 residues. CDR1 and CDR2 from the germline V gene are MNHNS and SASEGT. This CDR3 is CASFGETYYNEQFF. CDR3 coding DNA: TGTGCCAGTTTTGGTGAGACTTACTACAATGAGCAGTTCTTC.

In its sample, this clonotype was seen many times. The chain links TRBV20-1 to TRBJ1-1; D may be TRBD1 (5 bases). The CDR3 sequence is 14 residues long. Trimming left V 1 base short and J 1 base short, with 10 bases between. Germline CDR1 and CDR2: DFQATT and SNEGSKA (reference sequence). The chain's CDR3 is CSARAPGRNTEAFF. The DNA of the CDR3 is TGCAGTGCTAGAGCTCCAGGGCGGAACACTGAAGCTTTCTTT.

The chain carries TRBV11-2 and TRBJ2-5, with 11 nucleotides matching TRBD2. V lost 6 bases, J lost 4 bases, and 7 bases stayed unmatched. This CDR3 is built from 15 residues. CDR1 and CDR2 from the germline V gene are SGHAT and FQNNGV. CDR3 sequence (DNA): TGTGCCAGCAGACATAGCGGGGGGGCTGCAGAGACCCAGTACTTC. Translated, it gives CASRHSGGAAETQYF.

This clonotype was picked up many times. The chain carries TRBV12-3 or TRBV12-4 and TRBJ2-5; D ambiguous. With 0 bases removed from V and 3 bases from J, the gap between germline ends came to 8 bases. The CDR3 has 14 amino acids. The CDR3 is CASSLAVAEETQYF. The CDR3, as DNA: TGTGCCAGCAGTTTAGCGGTGGCCGAAGAGACCCAGTACTTC.

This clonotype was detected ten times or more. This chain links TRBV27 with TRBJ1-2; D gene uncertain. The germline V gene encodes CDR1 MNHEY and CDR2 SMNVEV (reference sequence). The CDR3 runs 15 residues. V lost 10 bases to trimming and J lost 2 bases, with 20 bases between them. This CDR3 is CANRSSQGRNYGYTF. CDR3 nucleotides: TGTGCCAACCGTTCCTCCCAAGGGAGAAACTATGGCTACACCTTC.

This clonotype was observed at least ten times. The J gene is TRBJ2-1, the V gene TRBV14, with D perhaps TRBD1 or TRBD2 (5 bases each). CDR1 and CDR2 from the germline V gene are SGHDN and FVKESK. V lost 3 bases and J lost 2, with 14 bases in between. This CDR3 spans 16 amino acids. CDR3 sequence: CASSHERRGAYNEQFF. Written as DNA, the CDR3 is TGTGCCAGCAGCCATGAACGTCGGGGCGCCTACAATGAGCAGTTCTTC.

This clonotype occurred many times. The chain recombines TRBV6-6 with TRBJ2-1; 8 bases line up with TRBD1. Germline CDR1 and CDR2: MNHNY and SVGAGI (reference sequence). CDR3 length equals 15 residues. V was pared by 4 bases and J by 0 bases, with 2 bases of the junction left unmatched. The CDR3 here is CASSFTGGSYNEQFF. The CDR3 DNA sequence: TGTGCCAGCAGTTTTACAGGGGGCTCCTACAATGAGCAGTTCTTC.

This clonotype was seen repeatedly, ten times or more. CDR3 DNA sequence: TGTGCCAGCAGCGCTCAGACATACCCTGGCTATGGCTACACCTTC. Protein sequence: CASSAQTYPGYGYTF. The V and J genes are TRBV9 and TRBJ1-2; D is undetermined. This CDR3 region has 15 residues. CDR1 is SGDLS and CDR2 is YYNGEE in the germline V gene. V was cut by 3 bases and J by 4 bases, with 16 bases left in between.

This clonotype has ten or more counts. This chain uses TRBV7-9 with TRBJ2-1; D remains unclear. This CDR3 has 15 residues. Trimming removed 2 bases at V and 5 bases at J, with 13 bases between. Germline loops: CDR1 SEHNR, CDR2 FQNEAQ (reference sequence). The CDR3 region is CASSLSVRPHNEQFF. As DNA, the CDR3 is TGTGCCAGCAGCTTATCGGTACGGCCGCACAATGAGCAGTTCTTC.

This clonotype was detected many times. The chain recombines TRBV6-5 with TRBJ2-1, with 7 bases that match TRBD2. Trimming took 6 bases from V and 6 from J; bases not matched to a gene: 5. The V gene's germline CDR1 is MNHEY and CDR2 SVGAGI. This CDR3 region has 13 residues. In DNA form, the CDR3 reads TGTGCCAGCAGGCGACTAGCCGCCAATGAGCAGTTCTTC. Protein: CASRRLAANEQFF.

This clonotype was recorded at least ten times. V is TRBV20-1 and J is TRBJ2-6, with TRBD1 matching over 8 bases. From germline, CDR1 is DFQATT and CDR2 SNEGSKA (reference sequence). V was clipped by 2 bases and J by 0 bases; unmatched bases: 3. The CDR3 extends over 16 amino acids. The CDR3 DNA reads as TGCAGTGCTAGAACAGGGACAGGCTCTGGGGCCAACGTCCTGACTTTC. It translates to CSARTGTGSGANVLTF.

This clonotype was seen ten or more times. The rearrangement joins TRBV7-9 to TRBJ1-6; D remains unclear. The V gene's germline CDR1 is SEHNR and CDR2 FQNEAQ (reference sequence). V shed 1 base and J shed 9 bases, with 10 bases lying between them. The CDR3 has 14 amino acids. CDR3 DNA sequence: TGTGCCAGCAGCTTAGAGCGGAATCGTTCACCCCTCCACTTT. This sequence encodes CASSLERNRSPLHF.

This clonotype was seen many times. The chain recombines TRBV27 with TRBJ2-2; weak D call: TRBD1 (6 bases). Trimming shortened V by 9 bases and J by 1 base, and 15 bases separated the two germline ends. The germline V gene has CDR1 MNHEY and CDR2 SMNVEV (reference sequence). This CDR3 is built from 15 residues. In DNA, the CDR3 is TGTGCCAGTAGACAAGGGGACATGAACACCGGGGAGCTGTTTTTT. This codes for CASRQGDMNTGELFF.

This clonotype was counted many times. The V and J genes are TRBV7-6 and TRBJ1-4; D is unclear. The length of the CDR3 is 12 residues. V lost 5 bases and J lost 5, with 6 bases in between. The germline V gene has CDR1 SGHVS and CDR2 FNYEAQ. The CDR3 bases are TGTGCCAGCAGCCTATGGAATGAAAAACTGTTTTTT. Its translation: CASSLWNEKLFF. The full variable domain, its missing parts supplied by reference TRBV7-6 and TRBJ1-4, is GAGVSQSPRYKVTKRGQDVALRCDPISGHVSLYWYRQALGQGPEFLTYFNYEAQQDKSGLPNDRFSAERPEGSISTLTIQRTEQRDSAMYRCASSLWNEKLFFGSGTQLSVL.

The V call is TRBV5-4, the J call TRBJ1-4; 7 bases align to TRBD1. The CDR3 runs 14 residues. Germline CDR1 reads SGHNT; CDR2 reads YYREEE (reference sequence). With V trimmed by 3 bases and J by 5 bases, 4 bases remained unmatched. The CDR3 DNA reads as TGTGCCAGCAGCTCCGGGACAGTGAATGAAAAACTGTTTTTT. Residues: CASSSGTVNEKLFF.

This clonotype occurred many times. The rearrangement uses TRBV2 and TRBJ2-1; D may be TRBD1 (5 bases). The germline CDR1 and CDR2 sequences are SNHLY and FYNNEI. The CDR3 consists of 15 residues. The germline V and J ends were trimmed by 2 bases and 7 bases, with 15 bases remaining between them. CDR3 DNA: TGTGCCAGCAGTGAATTAAGGGGCGAAGGAAATGAGCAGTTCTTC. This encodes CASSELRGEGNEQFF.

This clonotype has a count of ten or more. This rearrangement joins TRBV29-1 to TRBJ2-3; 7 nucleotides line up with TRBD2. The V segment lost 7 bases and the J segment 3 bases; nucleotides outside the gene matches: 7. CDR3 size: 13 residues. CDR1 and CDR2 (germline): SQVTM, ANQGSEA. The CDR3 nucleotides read TGCAGCGGAGGCGGGAGTTCTACAGATACGCAGTATTTT. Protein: CSGGGSSTDTQYF.

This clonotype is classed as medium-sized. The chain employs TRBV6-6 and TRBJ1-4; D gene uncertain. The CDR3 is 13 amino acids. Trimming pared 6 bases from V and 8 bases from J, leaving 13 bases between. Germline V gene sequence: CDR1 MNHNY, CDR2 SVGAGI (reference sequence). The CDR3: CASRPSGGEKLFF. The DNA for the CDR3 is TGTGCCAGCAGACCCAGCGGCGGGGAAAAACTGTTTTTT.